This TCR beta chain was profiled in a study of T cell responses to AZD1222 COVID-19 vaccine. Study in general: Doses given second, at about 4 or about 12 weeks, were pooled.

Here immunoSEQ multiplex PCR was the method, and the copy in TCRdb shows in-frame clones only, minus some. The sample has roughly 120,000 clones, roughly 87% seen once; the top ten hold roughly 3.2%. V was pared by 4 bases and J by 2 bases, with 9 bases of the junction left unmatched. CDR3 length equals 16 residues. The germline gives CDR1 SGHNT, CDR2 YYREEE (reference sequence). Study conclusions and caveats: Within unmutated variant regions lay the reported targets of nearly half of spike-specific TCRs.

This clone has more than one count but fewer than ten. Its antigen is unknown. This chain links TRBV5-4 with TRBJ2-3; 8 nucleotides align to TRBD2. Sequencing used peripheral blood, obtained on day 0 of AZD1222 vaccination. The TCR comes from an adult in good health. For the CDR3, the DNA is TGTGCCAGCAGCGGCGGGACTAGGAGGGACACAGATACGCAGTATTTT. This gives the protein CASSGGTRRDTDTQYF.